This is a list of T cell receptor beta chains from one sample in a study of Tregs in tolerant kidney transplant recipients. The method was immunoSEQ multiplex PCR; TCRdb's version includes in-frame clones alone and lacks a portion of them. Seen here are tens of thousands of clones, about 90% observed once, and the top ten hold about 0.63%. The sample was Tregs from blood. The source of these receptors is a human donor in good health. Each CDR3 is given without its conserved first and last residue. Each record gives: J gene, CDR3 length, V gene, CDR3 protein.

J: TRBJ1-3; length: 11; V: TRBV2; CDR3: ASSDRAGNTIY
J: TRBJ2-3; length: 10; V: TRBV6-5; CDR3: ASGQGANTQY
J: TRBJ2-2; length: 14; V: TRBV11-2; CDR3: ASSFLGLAATGELF
J: TRBJ2-1; length: 13; V: TRBV10-1; CDR3: ASTPSQGSYNEQF
J: TRBJ2-1; length: 8; V: TRBV29-1; CDR3: SAVSNEQF
J: TRBJ1-5; length: 11; V: TRBV18; CDR3: ASSPVSNQPQH
J: TRBJ2-7; length: 13; V: TRBV7-8; CDR3: ASSSLSGRVYEQY
J: TRBJ1-1; length: 12; V: TRBV5-4; CDR3: ASSPFTWGGQAF
J: TRBJ1-1; length: 12; V: TRBV5-1; CDR3: ASSLARANTEAF
J: TRBJ1-1; length: 11; V: TRBV5-1; CDR3: ASSWGVNTEAF
J: TRBJ2-2; length: 14; V: TRBV7-3; CDR3: ASSQTSGAGTGELF
J: TRBJ2-5; length: 15; V: TRBV15; CDR3: ATSSPGLAGGSVTQY
J: TRBJ1-2; length: 11; V: TRBV5-5; CDR3: ASSSQGDYGYT
J: TRBJ2-7; length: 15; V: TRBV7-2; CDR3: ASSLAASGGLTYEQY
J: TRBJ2-7; length: 10; V: TRBV5-1; CDR3: ASRRDGYEQY
J: TRBJ1-5; length: 13; V: TRBV4-1; CDR3: ASSQGRTAGEPQH
J: TRBJ1-1; length: 11; V: TRBV25-1; CDR3: ASKDGGRTEAF
J: TRBJ2-1; length: 13; V: TRBV7-6; CDR3: ASSLPGDIGNEQF
J: TRBJ2-3; length: 10; V: TRBV5-1; CDR3: ASSPSGDTQY
J: TRBJ2-3; length: 13; V: TRBV28; CDR3: ASSLRRAKGDTQY
J: TRBJ1-1; length: 12; V: TRBV6-6; CDR3: ASSSIVENTEAF
J: TRBJ2-5; length: 9; V: TRBV7-9; CDR3: ASSSPETQY
J: TRBJ2-5; length: 13; V: TRBV7-8; CDR3: ASSLEGAIGETQY
J: TRBJ2-3; length: 13; V: TRBV7-2; CDR3: ASSLGGQGTDTQY
J: TRBJ2-7; length: 11; V: TRBV18; CDR3: ASSRERSYEQY
J: TRBJ1-6; length: 15; V: TRBV6-1; CDR3: ASSATPGTGNNSPLH
J: TRBJ1-1; length: 11; V: TRBV10-3; CDR3: AIRGTEKYEAF
J: TRBJ1-6; length: 13; V: TRBV18; CDR3: ASSPNVLSNSPLH
J: TRBJ1-1; length: 11; V: TRBV6-6; CDR3: ASSYRVLTEAF
J: TRBJ2-7; length: 13; V: TRBV9; CDR3: ASSPGQGGKYEQY